The present TCR beta chain was sequenced within a study of T cell responses to AZD1222 COVID-19 vaccine. The V and J ends lost 3 bases and 8 bases, in that order; junction bases with no gene match: 6. This CDR3 is 15 amino acids long. Germline V gene lookup returns CDR1 KGHSH and CDR2 LQKENI. General study points: Sampled repertoires all dated from after the peak T cell response. Nearly half of spike-specific TCRs reportedly target unmutated variant regions. Elevations in Spike-specific TCR breadth and depth followed administration of two AZD1222 doses. Only a handful of AZD1222 recipients, more than five in all, had baseline seropositivity.

Data came from immunoSEQ multiplex PCR; TCRdb stores just in-frame clones and leaves some out. The sample holds some 81,000 clones, about 93% seen once. Remarks on this clone: Its antigen is undetermined.

The source material was peripheral blood, sampled 28 days after the second AZD1222 dose. The receptor comes from an adult who received the AZD1222 COVID-19 vaccine. The V call is TRBV18, the J call TRBJ2-1; 11 bases match TRBD2. The CDR3 reads CASSPSGGAIHEQFF. In DNA, the CDR3 is TGTGCCAGCTCACCTAGCGGGGGGGCCATCCATGAGCAGTTCTTC.